The next 32 T cell receptor beta chains were all read from a single sample in a study of CD8 T cells in ankylosing spondylitis. One entry per CDR3 protein, called by TCRdb with MiXCR from the 5' RACE reads. The table lists 250,000 or so distinct CDR3 sequences, about 18% of them singletons, with 25% to 40% in the top ten. Sequenced material: blood, either unsorted or a sorted T cell fraction (not recorded which). These receptors came from a male donor with ankylosing spondylitis or in good health (not recorded which).

This clonotype has a handful of counts. The chain joins TRBV29-1 to TRBJ2-3; D is possibly TRBD1 (6 bases). The length of the CDR3 is 16 residues. Germline V lookup: CDR1 SQVTM, CDR2 ANQGSEA. Between the trimmed V and J ends, which lost 0 bases and 0 bases, there was a span of 13 bases. CDR3 in amino acids: CSVEDLRTASTDTQYF. Written as DNA, the CDR3 is TGCAGCGTTGAAGATCTAAGGACAGCTAGCACAGATACGCAGTATTTT.

This clonotype was seen a few times. The rearrangement uses TRBV5-8 and TRBJ2-7, with D uncertain. The CDR3 length is 13 residues. V was cut by 3 bases and J by 6 bases, with 13 bases left in between. Germline V CDR1 and CDR2: SGHTS, YDEGEE. The CDR3 region is CASSSSMGLEQYF. The CDR3 bases are TGTGCCAGCAGCTCTTCTATGGGTCTCGAGCAGTACTTC.

This chain joins TRBV27 and TRBJ2-2; weak D call: TRBD2 (5 bases). This CDR3 spans 14 amino acids. The V gene lost 4 bases and the J gene lost 6 bases, with 12 bases spanning the gap. Germline CDR1 reads MNHEY; CDR2 reads SMNVEV (reference sequence). The CDR3 DNA follows: TGTGCCAGCAGTTCTACTAGTCGCCCCGGGGAGCTGTTTTTT. As protein: CASSSTSRPGELFF.

This clonotype was detected only a few times. This chain joins TRBV29-1 and TRBJ2-2; D not resolved. Deletions cut 0 bases from V and 7 bases from J, with 3 bases between. The V gene's germline CDR1 is SQVTM and CDR2 ANQGSEA. The length of the CDR3 is 11 residues. The CDR3 DNA reads as TGCAGCGTTGAAGATGTCGGGGAGCTGTTTTTT. Its translation is CSVEDVGELFF.

This clonotype occurred a few times. The V gene is TRBV27, the J gene TRBJ2-7, with 7 bases matching TRBD1. Germline CDR1 and CDR2: MNHEY and SMNVEV (reference sequence). There are 15 residues in the CDR3. Germline trimming cut 5 bases from V and 5 bases from J; bases unmatched to any gene: 12. In DNA form, the CDR3 reads TGTGCCAGCAGTACCCTGGACAGGCTTGAGGACGAGCAGTACTTC. This gives the protein CASSTLDRLEDEQYF.

The sample holds many counts of this clonotype. The chain combines TRBV29-1 with TRBJ1-2; D is possibly TRBD1 (6 bases). The germline V gene encodes CDR1 SQVTM and CDR2 ANQGSEA. The CDR3 sequence is 13 residues long. V was trimmed by 1 base and J by 6 bases, leaving 12 bases between them. CDR3 sequence (DNA): TGCAGCGTTGAAGGTTCAGGGGCAAATGGCTACACCTTC. Its translation is CSVEGSGANGYTF.

The chain uses TRBV20-1 and TRBJ2-3, with 10 bases lining up with TRBD2. V shed 3 bases and J 3 bases; nucleotides not matched to a gene: 3. From germline, CDR1 is DFQATT and CDR2 SNEGSKA (reference sequence). The CDR3 is 14 residues long. The CDR3 DNA sequence: TGCAGTGCTAGCGAGACTAGCGGGACAGATACGCAGTATTTT. It is translated as CSASETSGTDTQYF.

V and J are TRBV7-9 and TRBJ2-5, with TRBD2 matching over 12 bases. With V trimmed by 5 bases and J by 0 bases, 4 bases remained unmatched. The CDR3 length is 16 residues. CDR1 is SEHNR, CDR2 FQNEAQ, per germline (reference sequence). CDR3 DNA sequence: TGTGCCAGCAGCCAGCTAGCGGGAGGGTACCAAGAGACCCAGTACTTC. Amino acid sequence: CASSQLAGGYQETQYF.

This clonotype showed up just a few times. The V and J genes are TRBV28 and TRBJ2-7; TRBD2 matches 10 bases. Germline V gene data show CDR1 as MDHEN and CDR2 as SYDVKM. This CDR3 spans 13 amino acids. V shed 6 bases and J 3 bases; nucleotides not matched to a gene: 2. The CDR3, as DNA: TGTGCCAGCAGATTAGCGGGAGGCTACGAGCAGTACTTC. Residues: CASRLAGGYEQYF.

V usage is TRBV27 and J usage is TRBJ1-1; D may be TRBD1 (6 bases). V lost 5 bases to trimming and J lost 1 base, with 17 bases between them. Germline CDR1 MNHEY, CDR2 SMNVEV (reference sequence). The CDR3 is 16 residues long. The CDR3 DNA reads as TGTGCCAGCAGTCTCTACCCCGGGACAAAGAACACTGAAGCTTTCTTT. Its translation: CASSLYPGTKNTEAFF.

The chain recombines TRBV5-1 with TRBJ2-3, with 7 bases lining up with TRBD2. CDR3 length equals 15 residues. The germline CDR1 and CDR2 sequences are SGHRS and YFSETQ. Unmatched junction bases numbered 4, after V lost 1 base and J lost 2 bases. CDR3 loop: CASSLWLADTDTQYF. For the CDR3, the DNA is TGCGCCAGCAGCTTGTGGCTAGCGGACACAGATACGCAGTATTTT.

V gene TRBV30 combines with J gene TRBJ1-2; D unclear. V lost 0 bases to trimming and J lost 8 bases, with 19 bases between them. Germline V gene data show CDR1 as GTSNPN and CDR2 as SVGIG (reference sequence). The CDR3 consists of 15 residues. CDR3: CAWSVGFGREQGYTF. CDR3 in DNA: TGTGCCTGGAGTGTCGGGTTTGGGAGGGAACAAGGCTACACCTTC.

This chain connects TRBV20-1 to TRBJ2-3; TRBD2 matches 8 bases. CDR1 DFQATT and CDR2 SNEGSKA come from the germline V gene (reference sequence). The CDR3 runs to 18 residues. Losses at the gene ends were 0 bases for V and 4 bases for J; bases not matched to a gene: 15. The CDR3 bases are TGCAGTGCTAGAGATCTTCAGGGACTAGATTTTTCCCCAGATACGCAGTATTTT. Translation: CSARDLQGLDFSPDTQYF.

The V gene is TRBV7-2, the J gene TRBJ2-3; D unclear. CDR1 SGHTA and CDR2 FQGNSA come from the germline V gene. V lost 4 bases, J lost 7 bases, and 9 bases lay in between. The CDR3 length is 12 residues. The DNA for the CDR3 is TGTGCCAGCAGCTCCGAACTCTATACGCAGTATTTT. Protein product: CASSSELYTQYF.

The chain links TRBV4-1 to TRBJ2-1; possible D gene TRBD2, 6 bases. Germline V gene sequence: CDR1 MGHRA, CDR2 YSYEKL. The ends were cut back, 6 bases at V and 0 bases at J, with 12 bases in the middle. The CDR3 sequence is 15 residues long. The CDR3 loop reads CASRIAVSSYNEQFF. The CDR3 DNA sequence: TGCGCCAGCAGGATAGCGGTTAGCTCCTACAATGAGCAGTTCTTC.

This clonotype occurred a few times. The chain has TRBV6-5 and TRBJ2-4; D gene unclear. This CDR3 has 13 amino acids. The ends were cut back, 4 bases at V and 6 bases at J, with 10 bases in the middle. Germline V gene data show CDR1 as MNHEY and CDR2 as SVGAGI. In DNA form, the CDR3 reads TGTGCCAGCAGTTCCACGGACGGAAACATTCAGTACTTC. It codes for CASSSTDGNIQYF.

The chain recombines TRBV20-1 with TRBJ2-7, with a tentative D call TRBD1 (5 bases). V was trimmed by 3 bases and J by 3 bases, leaving 21 bases between them. Germline V gene sequence: CDR1 DFQATT, CDR2 SNEGSKA (reference sequence). CDR3 length: 16 residues. The CDR3 DNA follows: TGCAGTGCTAGTTACATGGGGCGCCGGGTAGGCTACGAGCAGTACTTC. Translating gives CSASYMGRRVGYEQYF.

The rearrangement joins TRBV12-3 or TRBV12-4 to TRBJ2-7; TRBD2 aligns across 9 bases. The CDR3 length is 15 residues. V gave up 5 bases and J gave up 0 bases; unmatched junction bases: 5. CDR3 DNA: TGTGCCAGCAGTCCGAGACTAGCGGACTCCTACGAGCAGTACTTC. Encoded protein: CASSPRLADSYEQYF.

The chain couples TRBV29-1 to TRBJ2-1; 9 bases line up with TRBD2. The CDR3 extends over 14 amino acids. Trimming at V came to 5 bases and at J to 2 bases, leaving 4 bases not matched to a gene. The V gene's germline CDR1 is SQVTM and CDR2 ANQGSEA. The CDR3, as DNA: TGCAGCGTTCAGGGGACTAGCACCTACAATGAGCAGTTCTTC. Translating it yields CSVQGTSTYNEQFF.

In this sample, this clonotype turned up many times. V gene TRBV7-9 combines with J gene TRBJ2-3; tentative D call: TRBD2 (5 bases). CDR3 size: 13 residues. Trimming cost V 4 bases and J 2 bases, with 7 bases left between them. Germline loops: CDR1 SEHNR, CDR2 FQNEAQ (reference sequence). CDR3 region: CASSSGDTDTQYF. The CDR3 nucleotides are TGTGCCAGCAGCTCCGGGGACACAGATACGCAGTATTTT. The complete variable domain, with remaining parts taken from reference TRBV7-9 and TRBJ2-3, reads DTGVSQNPRHKITKRGQNVTFRCDPISEHNRLYWYRQTLGQGPEFLTYFQNEAQLEKSRLLSDRFSAERPKGSFSTLEIQRTEQGDSAMYLCASSSGDTDTQYFGPGTRLTVL.

The chain has TRBV4-3 and TRBJ2-7; D tentatively fits TRBD1 or TRBD2 (5 bases each). CDR1 and CDR2 (germline): LGHNA, YSLEER. The V gene lost 4 bases and the J gene lost 4 bases, with 17 bases spanning the gap. This CDR3 spans 15 amino acids. The CDR3 region is CASSPSRGVLYEQYF. The CDR3 nucleotides are TGCGCCAGCAGCCCAAGTCGGGGCGTGTTGTACGAGCAGTACTTC.

This clonotype has ten or more counts. The V gene is TRBV12-3 or TRBV12-4, the J gene TRBJ2-7; 10 bases agree with TRBD2. The trim removed 5 bases at V and 6 bases at J, leaving 10 bases unmatched. The CDR3 sequence is 15 residues long. This chain's CDR3 is CASSLLLAGTGEQYF. CDR3 DNA sequence: TGTGCCAGCAGTCTCTTACTAGCGGGAACGGGCGAGCAGTACTTC.

This clonotype has ten or more counts. The chain uses TRBV12-3 or TRBV12-4 and TRBJ2-7; D may be TRBD1 or TRBD2 (5 bases each). With 3 bases removed from V and 2 bases from J, the gap between germline ends came to 8 bases. The CDR3 has 13 amino acids. The CDR3 is CASSFGDAYEQYF. CDR3 sequence (DNA): TGTGCCAGCAGTTTCGGGGACGCCTACGAGCAGTACTTC.

The chain recombines TRBV4-1 with TRBJ2-2; TRBD2 is a possible D gene (7 bases). The germline V gene has CDR1 MGHRA and CDR2 YSYEKL. The CDR3 contains 16 residues. V was clipped by 3 bases and J by 2 bases, with 13 bases between them. The CDR3 loop is CASSQRGLTNTGELFF. CDR3 sequence (DNA): TGCGCCAGCAGCCAGCGGGGGCTGACCAACACCGGGGAGCTGTTTTTT.

The chain recombines TRBV5-4 with TRBJ2-2; 8 bases are a match to TRBD2. This CDR3 is built from 13 residues. The V segment lost 3 bases and the J segment 5 bases; nucleotides outside the gene matches: 0. Germline CDR1 is SGHNT and CDR2 is YYREEE (reference sequence). The chain's CDR3 is CASSSGGTGELFF. The CDR3 coding sequence is TGTGCCAGCAGCTCGGGAGGGACCGGGGAGCTGTTTTTT.

To note about this clonotype: One end of the junction fails to match germline, which may point to a read error. The V and J genes are TRBV7-7 and TRBJ2-2; unclear D gene. Germline V lookup: CDR1 SSHAT, CDR2 FNYEAQ (reference sequence). The CDR3 spans 13 residues. CDR3 nucleotides: TGTGCTAGCAGTCAATTCCCCATCGGGGAGCTGTTTTTT. It yields the protein CASSQFPIGELFF.

This clonotype appeared many times. The chain carries TRBV29-1 and TRBJ2-3; the D is unclear. Germline lookup yields CDR1 SQVTM and CDR2 ANQGSEA. V lost 0 bases to trimming and J lost 2 bases, with 15 bases between them. There are 16 residues in the CDR3. CDR3 amino acids: CSVEDLVGRPTDTQYF. CDR3 bases: TGCAGCGTTGAAGATCTCGTGGGCCGACCCACAGATACGCAGTATTTT.

This clonotype was observed many times. The gene calls are TRBV5-1 and TRBJ2-1, with D perhaps being TRBD1 or TRBD2 (5 bases each). CDR3 length: 15 residues. Trimming cost V 9 bases and J 4 bases, with 20 bases left between them. From germline, CDR1 is SGHRS and CDR2 YFSETQ. CDR3 sequence reads: CATTASGLWYNEQFF. As DNA, the CDR3 is TGCGCCACCACTGCGTCGGGGCTTTGGTACAATGAGCAGTTCTTC.

The chain employs TRBV18 and TRBJ2-7; D is uncertain. The CDR3 has 14 residues. The V gene lost 0 bases and the J gene lost 2 bases, with 8 bases spanning the gap. CDR1 is KGHSH and CDR2 is LQKENI in the germline V gene. The CDR3 nucleotides are TGTGCCAGCTCACCACCGGGCTCACCCTACGAGCAGTACTTC. Translating it yields CASSPPGSPYEQYF. The entire variable domain, with the rest obtained from reference TRBV18 and TRBJ2-7, is as follows: NAGVMQNPRHLVRRRGQEARLRCSPMKGHSHVYWYRQLPEEGLKFMVYLQKENIIDESGMPKERFSAEFPKEGPSILRIQQVVRGDSAAYFCASSPPGSPYEQYFGPGTRLTVT.

The rearrangement links TRBV11-1 to TRBJ2-1, with 7 bases fitting TRBD2. The germline V gene encodes CDR1 SGHAT and CDR2 FQDESV (reference sequence). The CDR3 runs 19 residues. With V trimmed by 2 bases and J by 0 bases, 13 bases remained unmatched. The CDR3 protein is CASSLRSLAELSSYNEQFF. The CDR3 DNA follows: TGTGCCAGCAGCTTACGTTCCCTAGCGGAACTGAGCTCCTACAATGAGCAGTTCTTC.

The chain uses TRBV5-6 and TRBJ1-2; D unclear. CDR3 length: 14 residues. The germline V gene encodes CDR1 SGHDT and CDR2 YYEEEE. Trimming stripped 4 bases from V and 0 bases from J, with 10 bases between. The CDR3 region has the DNA TGTGCCAGCAGCCCGACATACCCTAACTATGGCTACACCTTC. Encoded protein: CASSPTYPNYGYTF.

The chain carries TRBV7-2 and TRBJ2-7; D remains ambiguous. Germline assignment: CDR1 SGHTA and CDR2 FQGNSA. The CDR3 is 14 residues long. The germline V and J ends were trimmed by 1 base and 2 bases, with 9 bases remaining between them. In DNA form, the CDR3 reads TGTGCCAGCAGCTTAGATCGCTTCACCTACGAGCAGTACTTC. Protein product: CASSLDRFTYEQYF. Full variable domain (missing parts from reference TRBV7-2 and TRBJ2-7): GAGVSQSPSNKVTEKGKDVELRCDPISGHTALYWYRQSLGQGLEFLIYFQGNSAPDKSGLPSDRFSAERTGGSVSTLTIQRTQQEDSAVYLCASSLDRFTYEQYFGPGTRLTVT.